These T cell receptor beta chains were read from a single sample in a study of neoadjuvant anti-PD-1 for oral cavity cancer. Data came from immunoSEQ multiplex PCR; TCRdb stores just in-frame clones and leaves some out. The sample consists of about 12,000 clones, about 60% of them appearing once. The material was PBMCs, obtained before nivolumab (anti-PD-1) treatment. Receptors originate from a person aged 35 to 85 with oral cavity squamous cell carcinoma. The CDR3 runs from the conserved cysteine through the conserved F or W. The D gene is left open where the match is weak. A row's size may be missing; if present it is once, few, many or a size class.

j_call v_call clone_size d_call cdr3_nt cdr3_aa
TRBJ1-6 TRBV14 - - TGTGCCAGCAGTCCACAGGACCTCTCCTATAATTCACCCCTCCACTTT CASSPQDLSYNSPLHF
TRBJ2-3 TRBV7-2 - - TGTGCCAGCAGCTCAAGGGGAGATACGCAGTATTTT CASSSRGDTQYF
TRBJ1-1 TRBV29-1 - - TGCAGCGTTTATCTACGGGAAGCTTTCTTT CSVYLREAFF
TRBJ2-3 TRBV5-1 - - TGCGCCAGCAGCCCGGATCCTGTGACAGATACGCAGTATTTT CASSPDPVTDTQYF
TRBJ1-1 TRBV10-3 - - TGTGCCATCAGTACCGGACATTTTATGAACACTGAAGCTTTCTTT CAISTGHFMNTEAFF
TRBJ1-2 TRBV9 few TRBD1 TGTGCCAGCAGCTTCCGGACAGGGAACTATGGCTACACCTTC CASSFRTGNYGYTF
TRBJ2-1 TRBV14 - - TGTGCCAGCGGCCTGTACAATGAGCAGTTCTTC CASGLYNEQFF
TRBJ2-6 TRBV18 - - TGTGCCAGCTCAAGGACCTCTGGGGCCAACGTCCTGACTTTC CASSRTSGANVLTF
TRBJ1-2 TRBV18 few TRBD1 TGTGCCAGCTCACCACTAGGGACAGAGGGCTACACCTTC CASSPLGTEGYTF
TRBJ1-6 TRBV5-1 - TRBD1 TGCGCCAGCAGCCCGCAGGGGGGAACGGTGCTCTCTACTATTAATTCACCCCTCCACTTT CASSPQGGTVLSTINSPLHF
TRBJ1-5 TRBV6-6 - - TGTGCCAGCGCTCCCGGGGGGGAAGGGAGCAATCAGCCCCAGCATTTT CASAPGGEGSNQPQHF
TRBJ2-3 TRBV10-1 - - TGCGCCAGCAGTGAGCCAGGGGTGGGCACAGATACGCAGTATTTT CASSEPGVGTDTQYF
TRBJ2-5 TRBV11-3 - TRBD2 TGTGCCAGCAGTTCCGGGACTAGCGGGAAAGAGACCCAGTACTTC CASSSGTSGKETQYF
TRBJ1-5 TRBV2 - TRBD1 TGTGCCAGCAGGGCCCCAGAGGGGGCTAATCAGCCCCAGCATTTT CASRAPEGANQPQHF
TRBJ1-1 TRBV10-3 - - TGTGCCATCAGGGGGACACATGAAGCTTTCTTT CAIRGTHEAFF
TRBJ2-1 TRBV10-1 - TRBD2 TGCGCCAGCAGTGACAGACTAGCGGGGACCTACAATGAGCAGTTCTTC CASSDRLAGTYNEQFF
TRBJ2-3 TRBV4-2 - TRBD2 TGTGCCAGCAGCAAATCTAGCGGGCGCTCAGATACGCAGTATTTT CASSKSSGRSDTQYF
TRBJ2-1 TRBV7-8 - TRBD1 TGTGCCAGCAGCCAGACTGACAGGGGATCCTACAATGAGCAGTTCTTC CASSQTDRGSYNEQFF
TRBJ2-7 TRBV5-8 few TRBD2 TGTGCCAGCAGCTTGGGTACTAGCGGGACCTACGAGCAGTACTTC CASSLGTSGTYEQYF
TRBJ1-2 TRBV2 few - TGTGCCAGCAGTAAATGGGCAAGCTCTAACTATGGCTACACCTTC CASSKWASSNYGYTF
TRBJ1-2 TRBV5-1 few - TGCGCCAGCAGCCCATTTGGTAATGAGGGCTATGGCTACACCTTC CASSPFGNEGYGYTF
TRBJ2-2 TRBV5-1 - TRBD2 TGCGCCAGCAGCTTGCCGGGACTAGCTAACACCGGGGAGCTGTTTTTT CASSLPGLANTGELFF
TRBJ2-3 TRBV7-2 - TRBD2 TGTGCCAGCAGCTTAACTTCTAGCGGGGGAGCTAGCACAGATACGCAGTATTTT CASSLTSSGGASTDTQYF
TRBJ1-5 TRBV30 - TRBD1 TGTGCCTGGAGTCTGCTACAGGGGGCGAGGAATCAGCCCCAGCATTTT CAWSLLQGARNQPQHF